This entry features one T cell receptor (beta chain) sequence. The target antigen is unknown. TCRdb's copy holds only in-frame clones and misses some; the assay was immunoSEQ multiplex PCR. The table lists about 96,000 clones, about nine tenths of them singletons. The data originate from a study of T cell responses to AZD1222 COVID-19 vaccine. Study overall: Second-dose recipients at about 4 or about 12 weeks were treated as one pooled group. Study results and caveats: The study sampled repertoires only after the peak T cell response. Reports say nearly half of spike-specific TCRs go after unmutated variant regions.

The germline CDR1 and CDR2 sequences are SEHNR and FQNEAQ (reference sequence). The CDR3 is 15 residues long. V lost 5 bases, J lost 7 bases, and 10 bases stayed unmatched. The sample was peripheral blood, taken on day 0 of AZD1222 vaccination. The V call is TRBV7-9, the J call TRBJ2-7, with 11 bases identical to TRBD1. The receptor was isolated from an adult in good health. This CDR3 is CASSKGQGALQEQYF. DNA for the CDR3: TGTGCCAGCAGCAAAGGACAGGGGGCACTTCAGGAGCAGTACTTC. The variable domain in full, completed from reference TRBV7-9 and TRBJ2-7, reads DTGVSQNPRHKITKRGQNVTFRCDPISEHNRLYWYRQTLGQGPEFLTYFQNEAQLEKSRLLSDRFSAERPKGSFSTLEIQRTEQGDSAMYLCASSKGQGALQEQYFGPGTRLTVT.